A single sample gave rise to the 13 T cell receptor beta chains below, sequenced in a study of T cell changes during pregnancy in multiple sclerosis. Method: immunoSEQ multiplex PCR; TCRdb's copy keeps in-frame clones and lacks some. The sample carries 34,000 or so clones, about nine tenths recorded once. The sample in question was CD8+ T cells from peripheral blood mononuclear cells, obtained in the first trimester of pregnancy. Source of these receptors: a female donor with multiple sclerosis, enrolled in a pregnancy study.

This clone has more than one count but fewer than ten. The V call is TRBV6-6, the J call TRBJ2-7; D is undetermined. The CDR3 is 14 amino acids. The germline CDR1 and CDR2 sequences are MNHNY and SVGAGI (reference sequence). V lost 7 bases and J lost 0, with 13 bases in between. CDR3 sequence reads: CASNPRMSSYEQYF. Here the CDR3 DNA reads TGTGCCAGCAACCCCAGGATGAGCTCCTACGAGCAGTACTTC.

DNA of the CDR3: TGTGCCAGCAGCTTGCCGGGAGGCCCCTACGAGCAGTACTTC. The encoded protein is CASSLPGGPYEQYF. The J gene is TRBJ2-7, the V gene TRBV5-6, with TRBD2 matching over 7 bases. CDR3 length: 14 amino acids. The V and J ends lost 1 base and 2 bases, in that order; junction bases with no gene match: 3. The germline V gene has CDR1 SGHDT and CDR2 YYEEEE.

The chain has TRBV28 and TRBJ2-1, with D perhaps matching TRBD2 (6 bases). The CDR3 runs to 15 residues. The V end lost 3 bases, the J end lost 12 bases, and 21 bases lay between the germline ends. Per the germline V gene, CDR1 is MDHEN and CDR2 is SYDVKM. CDR3 DNA sequence: TGTGCCAGCAGTTTCGGCCTTCAGAGGGCCGGGGGGCAGTTCTTC. Residues: CASSFGLQRAGGQFF.

CDR3 sequence: CASSPVRASGNTIYF. The CDR3 DNA sequence: TGTGCCAGCAGCCCCGTGCGGGCCTCTGGAAACACCATATATTTT. This chain uses TRBV9 with TRBJ1-3; D not certain. This CDR3 is 15 amino acids long. Trimming stripped 4 bases from V and 0 bases from J, with 11 bases between. Germline V gene data show CDR1 as SGDLS and CDR2 as YYNGEE.

This clone is medium-sized (0.01 to 0.1%). For the CDR3, the DNA is TGTGCCAGCAGCTTTGTCCGGGACAGTCTCAATGAGCAGTTCTTC. This sequence encodes CASSFVRDSLNEQFF. This chain joins TRBV7-9 and TRBJ2-1; TRBD1 matches 7 bases. Germline V gives CDR1 SEHNR, CDR2 FQNEAQ (reference sequence). The CDR3 extends over 15 amino acids. Trimming removed 3 bases from V and 6 bases from J; junction bases left unmatched: 8.

The V call is TRBV7-2, the J call TRBJ2-1; 8 bases agree with TRBD2. Trimming at V came to 0 bases and at J to 4 bases, leaving 2 bases not matched to a gene. This CDR3 spans 15 amino acids. The germline gives CDR1 SGHTA, CDR2 FQGNSA. CDR3 amino acids: CASSLASGVYNEQFF. In DNA, the CDR3 is TGTGCCAGCAGCTTAGCTAGCGGGGTTTACAATGAGCAGTTCTTC.

The chain has TRBV19 and TRBJ2-1; D gene uncertain. CDR3 length: 16 residues. CDR1 is LNHDA and CDR2 is SQIVND in the germline V gene (reference sequence). V shed 3 bases and J shed 0 bases, with 12 bases lying between them. The CDR3 coding sequence is TGTGCCAGTAGTATCATTATCTCGAGCTCCTACAATGAGCAGTTCTTC. Encoded protein: CASSIIISSSYNEQFF. Variable domain in full (rest from reference TRBV19 and TRBJ2-1): DGGITQSPKYLFRKEGQNVTLSCEQNLNHDAMYWYRQDPGQGLRLIYYSQIVNDFQKGDIAEGYSVSREKKESFPLTVTSAQKNPTAFYLCASSIIISSSYNEQFFGPGTRLTVL.

This sequence joins TRBV19 and TRBJ1-4; unclear D gene. CDR3 size: 17 residues. The germline V and J ends were trimmed by 0 bases and 7 bases, with 18 bases remaining between them. Germline V lookup: CDR1 LNHDA, CDR2 SQIVND (reference sequence). Written as DNA, the CDR3 is TGTGCCAGTAGTATAGATCGGGGATTGGGGAATCGTGAAAAACTGTTTTTT. As protein: CASSIDRGLGNREKLFF.

The rearrangement uses TRBV9 and TRBJ2-3; possibly TRBD1 for D (6 bases). The germline V and J ends were trimmed by 2 bases and 2 bases, with 12 bases remaining between them. The CDR3 covers 15 residues. The V gene's germline CDR1 is SGDLS and CDR2 YYNGEE. The CDR3 nucleotides are TGTGCCAGCAGCGTTGAGGGACACCACACAGATACGCAGTATTTT. Its protein product is CASSVEGHHTDTQYF.

The CDR3 nucleotides are TGTGCCAGCAGCTTAGTGCTGAGCCAAGAGACCCAGTACTTC. It encodes CASSLVLSQETQYF. J is TRBJ2-5 and V is TRBV7-9; D remains unclear. The CDR3 is 14 residues long. V was trimmed by 1 base and J by 1 base, leaving 7 bases between them. Germline CDR1 and CDR2: SEHNR and FQNEAQ (reference sequence). The entire variable domain, with the rest obtained from reference TRBV7-9 and TRBJ2-5, is as follows: DTGVSQNPRHKITKRGQNVTFRCDPISEHNRLYWYRQTLGQGPEFLTYFQNEAQLEKSRLLSDRFSAERPKGSFSTLEIQRTEQGDSAMYLCASSLVLSQETQYFGPGTRLLVL.

This rearrangement joins TRBV7-9 to TRBJ2-2; TRBD2 matches at 7 bases. The V and J ends lost 2 bases and 4 bases, in that order; junction bases with no gene match: 10. The CDR3 is 17 amino acids. CDR1 and CDR2 (germline): SEHNR, FQNEAQ (reference sequence). The chain's CDR3 is CASSLHPRESVTGELFF. CDR3 nucleotide sequence: TGTGCCAGCAGCTTACATCCGCGGGAGTCCGTCACCGGGGAGCTGTTTTTT.

The CDR3 DNA follows: TGTGCCATCAGATCAGACTCGGGGGGCGCCTATGGCTACACCTTC. It yields the protein CAIRSDSGGAYGYTF. This rearrangement joins TRBV10-3 to TRBJ1-2; D may be TRBD1 (6 bases). This CDR3 is built from 15 residues. Germline V CDR1 and CDR2: ENHRY, SYGVKD. V was trimmed by 6 bases and J by 4 bases, leaving 18 bases between them.

This sequence joins TRBV7-6 and TRBJ2-7; TRBD1 might be the D (6 bases). V gave up 1 base and J gave up 2 bases, with 9 bases separating them. CDR1 SGHVS and CDR2 FNYEAQ come from the germline V gene. This CDR3 comprises 14 residues. CDR3 loop: CASSLVGATYEQYF. CDR3 sequence (DNA): TGTGCCAGCAGCTTAGTGGGGGCAACCTACGAGCAGTACTTC.